Each of the 30 T cell receptor beta chains below was sequenced from the same sample in a study of cytomegalovirus exposure and HLA in healthy donors (dated by TCRdb to the late 2010s). Libraries came from the immunoSEQ multiplex PCR assay. For the multiplex PCR, a mixture combining 60 forward primers for TCR Vbeta segments and 13 reverse primers for TCR Jbeta segments was used. Not all clones reach the TCRdb copy of this immuneACCESS table, which keeps in-frame sequences only. Checked studies attribute under half of the gap to unresolved V genes and leave the rest unexplained. For this sample the table gives fewer than 250,000 clones, of which about four fifths were detected only once. Approximately 1.6% of the sample is taken by the ten largest. Sequences were obtained from PBMCs. The receptor set was obtained from a man between 35 and 55 years old in good health and CMV-seropositive.

V is TRBV28 and J is TRBJ1-1; 7 bases fit TRBD1. V was pared by 5 bases and J by 1 base, with 7 bases of the junction left unmatched. The V gene's germline CDR1 is MDHEN and CDR2 SYDVKM. There are 15 residues in the CDR3. DNA for the CDR3: TGTGCCAGCAGTAAGGCGAAGGGGGCGAACACTGAAGCTTTCTTT. This codes for CASSKAKGANTEAFF.

V gene TRBV5-4 combines with J gene TRBJ2-7, with 8 nucleotides matching TRBD2. CDR3 length: 15 residues. Unmatched junction bases numbered 6, after V lost 4 bases and J lost 0 bases. Per the germline V gene, CDR1 is SGHNT and CDR2 is YYREEE (reference sequence). The CDR3 DNA reads as TGTGCCAGCAGCCGAGCCGGGACTAGCTCCTACGAGCAGTACTTC. The encoded protein is CASSRAGTSSYEQYF. Looking up the rest from reference TRBV5-4 and TRBJ2-7 gives the full variable domain: ETGVTQSPTHLIKTRGQQVTLRCSSQSGHNTVSWYQQALGQGPQFIFQYYREEENGRGNFPPRFSGLQFPNYSSELNVNALELDDSALYLCASSRAGTSSYEQYFGPGTRLTVT.

The CDR3 sequence is CASSQDRGEAFF. The CDR3 DNA reads as TGCGCCAGCAGCCAGGACAGGGGCGAAGCTTTCTTT. The V gene is TRBV5-1, the J gene TRBJ1-1; 9 nucleotides align to TRBD1. Germline values: CDR1 SGHRS, CDR2 YFSETQ. The CDR3 is made up of 12 amino acids. V lost 4 bases, J lost 8 bases, and 3 bases stayed unmatched. The entire variable domain, with the rest obtained from reference TRBV5-1 and TRBJ1-1, is as follows: KAGVTQTPRYLIKTRGQQVTLSCSPISGHRSVSWYQQTPGQGLQFLFEYFSETQRNKGNFPGRFSGRQFSNSRSEMNVSTLELGDSALYLCASSQDRGEAFFGQGTRLTVV.

This sequence joins TRBV9 and TRBJ1-5; a possible D gene is TRBD1 (5 bases). Germline loops: CDR1 SGDLS, CDR2 YYNGEE. V lost 2 bases and J lost 4, with 7 bases in between. The CDR3 spans 13 residues. CDR3 sequence (DNA): TGTGCCAGCAGCGTCGACAGAAATCAGCCCCAGCATTTT. Protein sequence: CASSVDRNQPQHF.

The chain couples TRBV9 to TRBJ2-5, with D maybe TRBD1 (7 bases). Trimming took 4 bases from V and 4 from J, leaving 14 bases between them. CDR1 and CDR2 (germline): SGDLS, YYNGEE. The CDR3 contains 14 residues. DNA of the CDR3: TGTGCCAGCAGCCCCCGACAGGGAGGAGAGACCCAGTACTTC. Protein sequence: CASSPRQGGETQYF.

This CDR3 is CASSLGLAGTQYF. CDR3 DNA sequence: TGTGCCAGCAGCTTAGGACTAGCGGGCACGCAGTATTTT. The rearrangement uses TRBV11-2 and TRBJ2-3, with 10 nucleotides matching TRBD2. V lost 1 base, J lost 9 bases, and 1 base stayed unmatched. There are 13 residues in the CDR3. The germline CDR1 and CDR2 sequences are SGHAT and FQNNGV.

The chain couples TRBV5-1 to TRBJ2-7, with TRBD2 matching over 14 bases. J lost 1 base, V lost 4 bases, and 4 bases had no gene match. In germline, CDR1 is SGHRS, CDR2 YFSETQ. This CDR3 is 16 amino acids long. CDR3 in amino acids: CASSPGLAGASYEQYF. The CDR3 DNA is TGCGCCAGCAGCCCGGGACTAGCGGGAGCTTCCTACGAGCAGTACTTC.

This sequence joins TRBV5-1 and TRBJ2-5, with TRBD2 matching 11 bases. Germline V gives CDR1 SGHRS, CDR2 YFSETQ. The V and J ends lost 2 bases and 5 bases, in that order; junction bases with no gene match: 11. The CDR3 runs to 17 residues. DNA for the CDR3: TGCGCCAGCAGCTTTAGCGGGAGGGCCCCGGCACGGGAGACCCAGTACTTC. Translation: CASSFSGRAPARETQYF. The complete variable domain, with remaining parts taken from reference TRBV5-1 and TRBJ2-5, reads KAGVTQTPRYLIKTRGQQVTLSCSPISGHRSVSWYQQTPGQGLQFLFEYFSETQRNKGNFPGRFSGRQFSNSRSEMNVSTLELGDSALYLCASSFSGRAPARETQYFGPGTRLLVL.

V usage is TRBV2 and J usage is TRBJ2-7; 12 nucleotides align to TRBD1. CDR3 size: 15 residues. The J segment lost 6 bases and the V segment lost 4 bases, leaving 7 bases of the junction unmatched. Per germline, CDR1 SNHLY and CDR2 FYNNEI. The CDR3 sequence is CASSARDRGRGEQYF. CDR3 nucleotides: TGTGCCAGCAGTGCCAGGGACAGGGGGCGGGGCGAGCAGTACTTC.

This chain links TRBV5-1 with TRBJ1-1; 8 bases line up with TRBD1. V lost 0 bases to trimming and J lost 0 bases; unmatched junction nucleotides: 4. CDR3 length: 16 residues. The germline gives CDR1 SGHRS, CDR2 YFSETQ. DNA of the CDR3: TGCGCCAGCAGCTTGGGACAGGGGTTTCTGAACACTGAAGCTTTCTTT. Protein: CASSLGQGFLNTEAFF.

The chain employs TRBV4-1 and TRBJ2-7; 10 nucleotides match TRBD1. The CDR3 covers 15 residues. J gave up 3 bases and V 4 bases, and 6 bases lay outside the gene matches. The germline V gene has CDR1 MGHRA and CDR2 YSYEKL. CDR3 protein: CASSLSGQGDYEQYF. The CDR3 DNA follows: TGCGCCAGCAGCCTCTCAGGACAGGGGGACTACGAGCAGTACTTC.

CDR3 in DNA: TGCGCCAGCAGCTTGGTAGCGGGAGCTGATGAGCAGTTCTTC. It yields the protein CASSLVAGADEQFF. The chain is built from TRBV5-1 and TRBJ2-1, with 9 bases matching TRBD2. V lost 0 bases and J lost 8; bases outside the gene matches: 3. The CDR3 loop spans 14 amino acids. Germline CDR1 is SGHRS and CDR2 is YFSETQ.

The genes are TRBV11-2 and TRBJ2-7, with 11 bases matching TRBD1. CDR1 and CDR2 from the germline V gene are SGHAT and FQNNGV. With V trimmed by 5 bases and J by 2 bases, 5 bases remained unmatched. This CDR3 spans 15 amino acids. The CDR3 is CASSPLGQGAYEQYF. The CDR3 nucleotides are TGTGCCAGCAGCCCCCTGGGACAGGGGGCCTACGAGCAGTACTTC.

V gene TRBV19 combines with J gene TRBJ2-7, with 8 positions matching TRBD2. Unmatched junction bases numbered 16, after V lost 5 bases and J lost 4 bases. Per the germline V gene, CDR1 is LNHDA and CDR2 is SQIVND (reference sequence). The CDR3 spans 17 residues. CDR3 bases: TGTGCCAGTAGTCTATTTCCCACGTTAGCGGGAAAGTACGAGCAGTACTTC. Translated: CASSLFPTLAGKYEQYF.

The V call is TRBV5-1, the J call TRBJ1-1; D call uncertain. The CDR3 runs 13 residues. Germline V gene lookup returns CDR1 SGHRS and CDR2 YFSETQ. With 4 bases removed from V and 8 bases from J, the gap between germline ends came to 15 bases. CDR3 region: CASSNPTTFEAFF. The CDR3 DNA is TGCGCCAGCAGCAATCCCACAACATTCGAAGCTTTCTTT.

The chain is built from TRBV9 and TRBJ2-5, with TRBD2 as a possible D gene (6 bases). The germline V gene encodes CDR1 SGDLS and CDR2 YYNGEE. The germline V and J ends were trimmed by 2 bases and 5 bases, with 13 bases remaining between them. CDR3 length: 14 residues. The CDR3 loop is CASSVISGSETQYF. As DNA, the CDR3 is TGTGCCAGCAGCGTGATATCCGGGAGTGAGACCCAGTACTTC.

The gene calls are TRBV19 and TRBJ2-7; 8 bases match TRBD1. V was pared by 3 bases and J by 3 bases, with 7 bases of the junction left unmatched. Germline-derived CDR1 and CDR2 are LNHDA and SQIVND (reference sequence). The CDR3 extends over 15 amino acids. CDR3: CASSITGTGNYEQYF. The CDR3 bases are TGTGCCAGTAGTATCACCGGGACAGGCAACTACGAGCAGTACTTC.

This chain joins TRBV29-1 and TRBJ1-1; 7 bases are a match to TRBD1. CDR1 SQVTM and CDR2 ANQGSEA come from the germline V gene. The CDR3 length is 16 residues. J lost 0 bases, V lost 5 bases, and 12 bases had no gene match. The CDR3 is CSVLKGQLKMNTEAFF. CDR3 in DNA: TGCAGCGTTCTAAAGGGACAGCTTAAAATGAACACTGAAGCTTTCTTT. Supplemented by reference TRBV29-1 and TRBJ1-1, the full variable domain reads SAVISQKPSRDICQRGTSLTIQCQVDSQVTMMFWYRQQPGQSLTLIATANQGSEATYESGFVIDKFPISRPNLTFSTLTVSNMSPEDSSIYLCSVLKGQLKMNTEAFFGQGTRLTVV.

The V gene is TRBV11-3, the J gene TRBJ1-1, with D possibly matching TRBD1 (6 bases). V dropped 1 base and J dropped 5 bases, with 14 bases sitting between them. This CDR3 spans 15 amino acids. Germline V gene sequence: CDR1 SGHNT, CDR2 YENEEA. The CDR3 spells CASSLAGGPQTEAFF. The CDR3, as DNA: TGTGCCAGCAGCTTAGCGGGGGGGCCACAGACTGAAGCTTTCTTT.

The rearrangement links TRBV6-1 to TRBJ2-7, with 9 bases lining up with TRBD2. CDR1 and CDR2 from the germline V gene are MNHNS and SASEGT. This CDR3 has 20 amino acids. Trimming cost V 4 bases and J 0 bases; bases outside gene matches: 19. The CDR3 DNA reads as TGTGCCAGCAGTGCGCGGGGGGACAGATTCACTAGCGGGTTCTCCTACGAGCAGTACTTC. Translating gives CASSARGDRFTSGFSYEQYF.

This clone was detected a few times. The chain uses TRBV6-5 and TRBJ2-1; perhaps TRBD1 as D (5 bases). CDR3 length equals 13 residues. The V gene's germline CDR1 is MNHEY and CDR2 SVGAGI. The V and J ends lost 0 bases and 13 bases respectively, with 13 bases between them. This chain's CDR3 is CASSYSRQTPQFF. In DNA, the CDR3 is TGTGCCAGCAGTTACTCGAGACAGACCCCCCAGTTCTTC.

The CDR3 DNA follows: TGTGCCAGCAGTGAAGAGTCATTTGCGCAGGGGGGAAACACCATATATTTT. Protein sequence: CASSEESFAQGGNTIYF. This chain connects TRBV6-1 to TRBJ1-3, with TRBD1 as a possible D gene (6 bases). CDR3 length: 17 residues. Trimming removed 1 base from V and 4 bases from J, with 17 bases in between. Looked up from germline, CDR1 is MNHNS and CDR2 is SASEGT.

The chain carries TRBV19 and TRBJ2-7; 11 bases line up with TRBD2. Germline-derived CDR1 and CDR2 are LNHDA and SQIVND (reference sequence). The CDR3 has 14 residues. J lost 5 bases, V lost 5 bases, and 5 bases had no gene match. In DNA form, the CDR3 reads TGTGCCAGTAGTGGGCTTAGCGGGAGGGACGAGCAGTACTTC. This gives the protein CASSGLSGRDEQYF.

This chain uses TRBV9 with TRBJ2-7; 12 bases align to TRBD2. The CDR3 has 15 amino acids. Germline CDR1 and CDR2: SGDLS and YYNGEE. V lost 3 bases, J lost 5 bases, and 6 bases stayed unmatched. Here the CDR3 DNA reads TGTGCCAGCAGCGGGACTAGCGGGGTCAAGGACGAGCAGTACTTC. The encoded protein is CASSGTSGVKDEQYF. The whole variable domain, filled in from reference TRBV9 and TRBJ2-7, reads DSGVTQTPKHLITATGQRVTLRCSPRSGDLSVYWYQQSLDQGLQFLIQYYNGEERAKGNILERFSAQQFPDLHSELNLSSLELGDSALYFCASSGTSGVKDEQYFGPGTRLTVT.

The V call is TRBV30, the J call TRBJ1-5; 10 bases agree with TRBD1. Germline CDR1 GTSNPN, CDR2 SVGIG (reference sequence). The CDR3 has 14 amino acids. The J segment lost 6 bases and the V segment lost 0 bases, leaving 2 bases of the junction unmatched. CDR3 loop: CAWSVGTGAQPQHF. The CDR3 DNA reads TGTGCCTGGAGTGTCGGGACAGGGGCTCAGCCCCAGCATTTT.

This clone was observed once. The chain uses TRBV6-5 and TRBJ2-7; the match to TRBD2 covers 9 bases. Germline V gene data show CDR1 as MNHEY and CDR2 as SVGAGI. The CDR3 sequence is 15 residues long. Losses at the gene ends were 2 bases for V and 3 bases for J; bases not matched to a gene: 5. The CDR3 spells CASSYLGSGSYEQYF. For the CDR3, the DNA is TGTGCCAGCAGTTACCTGGGTAGCGGGAGCTACGAGCAGTACTTC.

The V gene is TRBV5-6, the J gene TRBJ1-5, with D unresolved. There are 14 residues in the CDR3. Between the trimmed V and J ends, which lost 3 bases and 1 base, there was a span of 8 bases. Per the germline V gene, CDR1 is SGHDT and CDR2 is YYEEEE. The CDR3 nucleotides read TGTGCCAGCAGCTCCGGTATAAGCAATCAGCCCCAGCATTTT. Translating gives CASSSGISNQPQHF.

This clone has more than one count but fewer than ten. This chain connects TRBV14 to TRBJ2-7, with 7 bases matching TRBD1. Trimming at V came to 1 base and at J to 0 bases, leaving 3 bases not matched to a gene. The CDR3 is 15 residues long. The germline V gene has CDR1 SGHDN and CDR2 FVKESK. The CDR3 DNA follows: TGTGCCAGCAGCCAAGGGGGACAGAGCTCCTACGAGCAGTACTTC. This sequence encodes CASSQGGQSSYEQYF.

The chain is built from TRBV5-4 and TRBJ1-4; D gene ambiguous. CDR3 length: 13 amino acids. Per germline, CDR1 SGHNT and CDR2 YYREEE (reference sequence). V was shortened by 0 bases and J by 6 bases, with 6 bases between the two germline ends. CDR3 protein: CASSLERDEKLFF. The DNA for the CDR3 is TGTGCCAGCAGCTTGGAACGGGATGAAAAACTGTTTTTT.

V usage is TRBV5-1 and J usage is TRBJ1-5; the match to TRBD1 covers 7 bases. Trimming at V came to 4 bases and at J to 5 bases, leaving 9 bases not matched to a gene. Germline loops: CDR1 SGHRS, CDR2 YFSETQ. This CDR3 comprises 15 residues. The CDR3 DNA sequence: TGCGCCAGCAGCACAACAGGGGTTGGGGATCAGCCCCAGCATTTT. This encodes CASSTTGVGDQPQHF.